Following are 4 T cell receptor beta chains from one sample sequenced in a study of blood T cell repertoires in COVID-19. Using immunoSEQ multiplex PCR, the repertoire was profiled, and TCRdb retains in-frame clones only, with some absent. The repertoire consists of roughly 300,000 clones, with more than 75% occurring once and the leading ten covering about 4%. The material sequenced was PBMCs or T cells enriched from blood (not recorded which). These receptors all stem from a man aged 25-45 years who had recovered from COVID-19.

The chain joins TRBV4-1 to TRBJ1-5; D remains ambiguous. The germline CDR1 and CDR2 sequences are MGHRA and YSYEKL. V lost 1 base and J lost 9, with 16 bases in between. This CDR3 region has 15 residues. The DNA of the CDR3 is TGCGCCAGCAGCCAAGGAGGGTCCGACGGGTGGCCCCAGCATTTT. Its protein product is CASSQGGSDGWPQHF.

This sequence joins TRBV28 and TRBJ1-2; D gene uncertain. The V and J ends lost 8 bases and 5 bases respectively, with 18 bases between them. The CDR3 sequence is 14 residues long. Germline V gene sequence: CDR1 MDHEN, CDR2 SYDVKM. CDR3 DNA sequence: TGTGCCAGCTTTCCGAATCCAGGCTCATATGGCTACACCTTC. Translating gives CASFPNPGSYGYTF.

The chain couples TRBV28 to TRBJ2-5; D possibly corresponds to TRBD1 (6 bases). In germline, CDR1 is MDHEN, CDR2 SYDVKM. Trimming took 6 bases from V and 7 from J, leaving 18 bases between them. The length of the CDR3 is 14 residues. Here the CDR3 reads CASRSTGPPGTQYF. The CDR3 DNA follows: TGTGCCAGCAGGTCAACAGGGCCCCCGGGGACCCAGTACTTC.

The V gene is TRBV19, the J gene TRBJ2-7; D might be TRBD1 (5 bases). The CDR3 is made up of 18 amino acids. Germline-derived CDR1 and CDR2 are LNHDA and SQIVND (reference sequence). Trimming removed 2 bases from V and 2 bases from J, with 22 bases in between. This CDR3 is CASSISARGAGSPYEQYF. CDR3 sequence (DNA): TGTGCCAGTAGTATAAGTGCCCGTGGGGCAGGCTCACCCTACGAGCAGTACTTC. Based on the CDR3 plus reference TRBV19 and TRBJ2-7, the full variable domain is DGGITQSPKYLFRKEGQNVTLSCEQNLNHDAMYWYRQDPGQGLRLIYYSQIVNDFQKGDIAEGYSVSREKKESFPLTVTSAQKNPTAFYLCASSISARGAGSPYEQYFGPGTRLTVT.